One TCR beta chain is described in this entry. Its target is unknown. Per the germline V gene, CDR1 is SNHLY and CDR2 is FYNNEI. The CDR3 has 13 residues. V gave up 7 bases and J gave up 2 bases; unmatched junction bases: 4. The data stem from a study of cytomegalovirus exposure and HLA in healthy donors. The study ran its PCR with 60 Vbeta and 13 Jbeta primers. Sequencing used immunoSEQ multiplex PCR; TCRdb keeps in-frame clones, though not all of them. The table lists more than 150,000 clones, almost 85% of them singletons, with 0.2% to 0.3% in the top ten. Broader study findings: It was about 180 TCR beta chains that were listed as cytomegalovirus-associated.

This clonotype originated in a boy aged 5-17 years in good health and CMV-seronegative. This chain links TRBV2 with TRBJ1-2; 7 bases line up with TRBD1. The sequenced sample was PBMCs. CDR3 sequence: CASMADRNYGYTF. CDR3 in DNA: TGTGCCAGCATGGCGGACAGGAACTATGGCTACACCTTC.